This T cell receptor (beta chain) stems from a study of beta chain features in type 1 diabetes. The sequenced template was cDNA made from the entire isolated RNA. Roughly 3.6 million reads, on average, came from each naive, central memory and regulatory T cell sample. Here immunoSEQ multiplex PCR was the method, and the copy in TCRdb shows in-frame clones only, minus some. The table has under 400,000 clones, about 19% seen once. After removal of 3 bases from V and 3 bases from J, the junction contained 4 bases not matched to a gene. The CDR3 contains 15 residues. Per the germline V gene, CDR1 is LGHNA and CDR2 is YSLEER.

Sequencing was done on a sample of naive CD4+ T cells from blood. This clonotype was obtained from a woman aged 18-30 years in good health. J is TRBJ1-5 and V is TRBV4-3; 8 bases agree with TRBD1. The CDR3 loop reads CASSQIQGDNQPQHF. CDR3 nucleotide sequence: TGCGCCAGCAGCCAGATACAGGGGGACAATCAGCCCCAGCATTTT.